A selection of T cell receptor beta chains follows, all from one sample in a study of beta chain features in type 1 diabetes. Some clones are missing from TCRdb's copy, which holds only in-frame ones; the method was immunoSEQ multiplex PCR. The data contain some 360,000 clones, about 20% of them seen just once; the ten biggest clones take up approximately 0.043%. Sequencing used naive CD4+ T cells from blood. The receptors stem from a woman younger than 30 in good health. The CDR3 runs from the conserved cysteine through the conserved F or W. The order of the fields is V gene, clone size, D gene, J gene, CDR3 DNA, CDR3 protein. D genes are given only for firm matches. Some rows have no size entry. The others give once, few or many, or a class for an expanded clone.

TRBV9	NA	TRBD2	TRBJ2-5	TGTGCCAGCAGCGCTTCATTAGCGGGGGTCCCAGAGACCCAGTACTTC	CASSASLAGVPETQYF
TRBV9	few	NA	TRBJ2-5	TGTGCCAGCAGCGCCCAGATAGGGGTAGAGACCCAGTACTTC	CASSAQIGVETQYF
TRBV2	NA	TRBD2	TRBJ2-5	TGTGCCAGCAGACCCACTAGCGGGGTGCGGACCCAGTACTTC	CASRPTSGVRTQYF
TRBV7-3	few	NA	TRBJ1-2	TGTGCCAGCAGCCCAGCGGCAGGCACTAACTATGGCTACACCTTC	CASSPAAGTNYGYTF
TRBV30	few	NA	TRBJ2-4	TGTGCCTGGAGTGGCGGGACTTTGATAGCCAAAAACATTCAGTACTTC	CAWSGGTLIAKNIQYF
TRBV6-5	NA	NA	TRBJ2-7	TGTGCCAGCAGTTACTCGGAGGTGGTTGCCTACGAGCAGTACTTC	CASSYSEVVAYEQYF
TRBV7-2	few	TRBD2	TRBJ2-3	TGTGCCAGCAATGGGGACTACACAGATACGCAGTATTTT	CASNGDYTDTQYF
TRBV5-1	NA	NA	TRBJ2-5	TGCGCCAGCAGCTTGTACGTGGTAGCAGAGACCCAGTACTTC	CASSLYVVAETQYF
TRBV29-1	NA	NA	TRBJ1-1	TGCAGCGTTGTCGAGCGCATGAACACTGAAGCTTTCTTT	CSVVERMNTEAFF
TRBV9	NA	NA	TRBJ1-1	TGTGCCAGTTCGGGGGGTCAGGGAGAAACTGAAGCTTTCTTT	CASSGGQGETEAFF
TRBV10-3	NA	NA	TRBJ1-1	TGTGCCATCAGCTCCCCGGGGGATCGGGCTTTCTTT	CAISSPGDRAFF
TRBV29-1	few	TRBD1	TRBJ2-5	TGCAGCGTTGTAGCAGGGGGCGAGACCCAGTACTTC	CSVVAGGETQYF
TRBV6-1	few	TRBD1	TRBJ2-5	TGTGCCAGCAGACGTCCAGGGGGCGCAGCAGAGACCCAGTACTTC	CASRRPGGAAETQYF
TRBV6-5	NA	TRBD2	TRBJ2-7	TGTGCCAGCAGCCGGAATGCGGGAGCCCCCAGCGAGCAGTACTTC	CASSRNAGAPSEQYF
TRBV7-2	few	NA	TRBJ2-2	TGTGCCAGCAGGTCCGAGGGCCTTGGGGAGCTGTTTTTT	CASRSEGLGELFF
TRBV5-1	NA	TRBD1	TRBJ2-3	TGCGCCAGCAGCCCTGGACAGGAGACAGATACGCAGTATTTT	CASSPGQETDTQYF
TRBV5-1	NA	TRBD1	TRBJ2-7	TGCGCCAGCAGCTTGATGACAGGGTTGTACGAGCAGTACTTC	CASSLMTGLYEQYF
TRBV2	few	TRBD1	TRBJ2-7	TGTGCCAGCGTGCCGGGACAGGGACGCCACGAGCAGTACTTC	CASVPGQGRHEQYF
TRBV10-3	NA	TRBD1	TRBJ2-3	TGTGCCATCAGTGAGTCGACAGGGACAGATACGCAGTATTTT	CAISESTGTDTQYF
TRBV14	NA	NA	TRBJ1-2	TGTGCCAGCAGCCTGACATGGACAGATTATGGCTACACCTTC	CASSLTWTDYGYTF
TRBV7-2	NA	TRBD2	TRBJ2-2	TGTGCCAGCAGTGCCGGGACTAGCGGGCCCGGGGAGCTGTTTTTT	CASSAGTSGPGELFF
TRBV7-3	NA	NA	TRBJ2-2	TGTGCCAGCAGCTTAGTCAGGGGACGCACCGGGGAGCTGTTTTTT	CASSLVRGRTGELFF
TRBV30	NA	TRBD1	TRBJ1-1	TGTGCCTGCACGGGACAGATGAACACTGAAGCTTTCTTT	CACTGQMNTEAFF
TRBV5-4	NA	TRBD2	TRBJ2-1	TGTGCCAGCACCATGGGGGGGGTTGAGGGGTACAATGAGCAGTTCTTC	CASTMGGVEGYNEQFF
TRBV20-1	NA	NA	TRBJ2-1	TGCAGTGCTAGCGGCTACAATGAGCAGTTCTTC	CSASGYNEQFF
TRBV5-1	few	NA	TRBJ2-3	TGCGCCAGCAGCTTGGAAGCAGGAGGAGATACGCAGTATTTT	CASSLEAGGDTQYF